A single sample gave rise to the 14 T cell receptor beta chains below, sequenced in a study of cytomegalovirus exposure and HLA in healthy donors. The PCR was carried out with 60 Vbeta primers and 13 Jbeta primers. The table came from immunoSEQ multiplex PCR; TCRdb's copy has only in-frame clones and leaves some out. Of some 140,000 clones in the sample, around 79% were seen once. Source material: PBMCs. The receptors originated from a woman aged 45-65 years in good health and CMV-seropositive.

This clone has a handful of counts. V and J are TRBV29-1 and TRBJ1-6; TRBD1 aligns across 8 bases. Germline V CDR1 and CDR2: SQVTM, ANQGSEA. The CDR3 is made up of 13 amino acids. V shed 5 bases, J shed 6 bases, and the junction held 3 bases outside the gene matches. As DNA, the CDR3 is TGCAGCGTTTCTACAGGGGGTAATTCACCCCTCCACTTT. Translation gives CSVSTGGNSPLHF.

CDR3 region: CASTYGGGSEAFF. The CDR3 region has the DNA TGTGCCAGCACCTACGGGGGAGGATCTGAAGCTTTCTTT. The chain links TRBV5-6 to TRBJ1-1; TRBD1 might be the D (5 bases). The CDR3 is made up of 13 amino acids. Trimming left V 6 bases short and J 6 bases short, with 15 bases between. CDR1 is SGHDT and CDR2 is YYEEEE in the germline V gene.

The J gene is TRBJ2-3, the V gene TRBV9, with 9 bases fitting TRBD1. The germline V gene has CDR1 SGDLS and CDR2 YYNGEE. Trimming cost V 0 bases and J 4 bases; bases outside gene matches: 3. This CDR3 comprises 15 residues. CDR3 DNA: TGTGCCAGCAGCGTAGCGGGACAGGGATCAGATACGCAGTATTTT. It is translated as CASSVAGQGSDTQYF.

As to this clone: Additional DNA sequences in this sample encode the identical CDR3. V is TRBV5-1 and J is TRBJ1-2; 7 nucleotides line up with TRBD1. The germline gives CDR1 SGHRS, CDR2 YFSETQ. Losses at the gene ends were 4 bases for V and 5 bases for J; bases not matched to a gene: 5. The CDR3 spans 13 residues. The CDR3 loop reads CASSLGTDYGYTF. The CDR3 DNA reads as TGCGCCAGCAGCCTAGGGACAGATTATGGCTACACCTTC.

V usage is TRBV10-3 and J usage is TRBJ1-6; 8 positions match TRBD1. Germline CDR1 ENHRY, CDR2 SYGVKD. The CDR3 is 17 residues long. J was trimmed by 3 bases and V by 3 bases; bases with no gene match: 7. This CDR3 reads CAISDQTGGVYNSPLHF. The CDR3 bases are TGTGCCATCAGTGACCAAACAGGGGGTGTCTATAATTCACCCCTCCACTTT.

This clone appeared a few times. The J gene is TRBJ1-1, the V gene TRBV13, with D uncertain. Germline V gene lookup returns CDR1 PRHDT and CDR2 FYEKMQ (reference sequence). V dropped 2 bases and J dropped 1 base, with 11 bases sitting between them. This CDR3 comprises 15 residues. This CDR3 is CASSLPGSANTEAFF. For the CDR3, the DNA is TGTGCCAGCAGCTTACCAGGATCAGCGAACACTGAAGCTTTCTTT.

This chain connects TRBV6-1 to TRBJ2-7; TRBD1 aligns across 12 bases. The CDR3 covers 15 residues. The trim removed 4 bases at V and 5 bases at J, leaving 6 bases unmatched. Germline CDR1 MNHNS, CDR2 SASEGT. The CDR3 loop is CASSGRGQGAHEQYF. The CDR3 DNA follows: TGTGCCAGCAGTGGGAGGGGACAGGGGGCCCACGAGCAGTACTTC.

CDR3 bases: TGTGCCAGCAGCCCGGACAGGAACGCGAACACCGGGGAGCTGTTTTTT. Translated: CASSPDRNANTGELFF. The chain combines TRBV5-4 with TRBJ2-2, with 7 bases identical to TRBD1. J gave up 0 bases and V 4 bases, and 6 bases lay outside the gene matches. CDR3 length: 16 residues. Germline assignment: CDR1 SGHNT and CDR2 YYREEE (reference sequence).

The rearrangement joins TRBV28 to TRBJ1-4, with 7 bases aligning to TRBD1. Germline CDR1 MDHEN, CDR2 SYDVKM. This CDR3 has 14 amino acids. V lost 5 bases to trimming and J lost 4 bases; unmatched junction nucleotides: 4. The CDR3 nucleotides are TGTGCCAGCAGTAGACAGGGTGTTAATGAAAAACTGTTTTTT. This codes for CASSRQGVNEKLFF.

This clone was detected only once. The V call is TRBV2, the J call TRBJ1-6, with TRBD1 as a possible D gene (5 bases). V gave up 6 bases and J gave up 14 bases, with 20 bases separating them. This CDR3 comprises 14 residues. The germline gives CDR1 SNHLY, CDR2 FYNNEI. Here the CDR3 reads CASRETASRGALHF. Here the CDR3 DNA reads TGTGCCAGCAGGGAGACAGCGTCCCGGGGGGCCCTCCACTTT. The full variable domain, its missing parts supplied by reference TRBV2 and TRBJ1-6, is EPEVTQTPSHQVTQMGQEVILRCVPISNHLYFYWYRQILGQKVEFLVSFYNNEISEKSEIFDDQFSVERPDGSNFTLKIRSTKLEDSAMYFCASRETASRGALHFGNGTRLTVT.

The V and J genes are TRBV29-1 and TRBJ2-7; a weak D match, TRBD1 (5 bases). The CDR3 sequence is 12 residues long. V dropped 3 bases and J dropped 2 bases, with 8 bases sitting between them. Germline assignment: CDR1 SQVTM and CDR2 ANQGSEA. CDR3 coding DNA: TGCAGCGTTGAGACAGCTACCTACGAGCAGTACTTC. It specifies CSVETATYEQYF.

This chain links TRBV7-9 with TRBJ1-1; maybe TRBD1 (5 bases). The V end was cut by 1 base, the J end by 6 bases, with 12 bases between. This CDR3 has 14 residues. CDR1 and CDR2 from the germline V gene are SEHNR and FQNEAQ (reference sequence). In DNA form, the CDR3 reads TGTGCCAGCAGCTTAGGGGGCCTCAGCGCTGAAGCTTTCTTT. Protein: CASSLGGLSAEAFF.

The chain couples TRBV30 to TRBJ1-2; 10 bases agree with TRBD1. J gave up 2 bases and V 0 bases, and 12 bases lay outside the gene matches. CDR1 and CDR2 (germline): GTSNPN, SVGIG (reference sequence). The CDR3 is made up of 18 amino acids. Here the CDR3 DNA reads TGTGCCTGGAGTGTAGGCGGGACAGGGGAGCCCCGAAACTATGGCTACACCTTC. Translation gives CAWSVGGTGEPRNYGYTF. Full variable domain (outside the CDR3, taken from reference TRBV30 and TRBJ1-2): SQTIHQWPATLVQPVGSPLSLECTVEGTSNPNLYWYRQAAGRGLQLLFYSVGIGQISSEVPQNLSASRPQDRQFILSSKKLLLSDSGFYLCAWSVGGTGEPRNYGYTFGSGTRLTVV.

V usage is TRBV28 and J usage is TRBJ2-5, with 7 bases fitting TRBD1. The DNA end is a closer match to TRBJ2-7, so the J assignment may be wrong. The CDR3 sequence is 17 residues long. Germline-derived CDR1 and CDR2 are MDHEN and SYDVKM. CDR3 sequence (DNA): TGTGCCAGCAGTTTAGTGACCTCGGGACAGAGAGCCTACGAGCAGTACTTC. Protein sequence: CASSLVTSGQRAYEQYF.